This TCR beta chain was observed in a study of shared clonotypes between healthy human individuals. Study observations and caveats: Clonotype sharing across donors was expected to vary with sequencing depth.

Remarks on this clone: What it binds is not known.

This CDR3 contains 14 residues. Germline V gene sequence: CDR1 SGHDN, CDR2 FVKESK. V was shortened by 5 bases and J by 3 bases, with 14 bases between the two germline ends. In the sorted-subset replicate PCRs, 150 to 200 ng DNA, roughly 30,000 T cell genomes, was used. Here immunoSEQ multiplex PCR was the method, and the copy in TCRdb shows in-frame clones only, minus some. The profile shows 600,000 or so clones, about 98% of them singletons. CD45RO-negative cells were positively selected for CCR7, leaving out terminally differentiated effector memory CD45RA+ cells. Specimen: naive CD8+ T cells sorted from blood. The receptor was derived from a man in his thirties or forties in good health. The chain recombines TRBV14 with TRBJ2-7, with D possibly matching TRBD1 (6 bases). CDR3 DNA: TGTGCCAGCAGCAAGGACGGGACATACTACGAGCAGTACTTC. It is translated as CASSKDGTYYEQYF.